This T cell receptor beta chain was recorded in a study of response to subunit inactivated influenza vaccine. The study's findings and limits: Every seasonal influenza vaccination brings in few new T cells, the authors suggested.

With 4 bases removed from V and 4 bases from J, the gap between germline ends came to 15 bases. Germline V gives CDR1 SGHRS, CDR2 YFSETQ. This CDR3 contains 15 residues. About this clonotype itself: Its antigen is unknown.

TCRdb independently ran MiXCR on the RT-PCR reads; one entry per CDR3 protein. Of about 500,000 distinct CDR3 sequences in the sample, about an eighth were seen once. This receptor was taken from a man over 45 who received an inactivated influenza vaccine. The sequencing used PBMCs from blood, collected about 6 weeks after vaccination. The V and J genes are TRBV5-1 and TRBJ1-5; D gene uncertain. CDR3 amino acids: CASSLIGESNQPQHF. For the CDR3, the DNA is TGCGCCAGCAGCCTAATAGGAGAATCGAATCAGCCCCAGCATTTT.